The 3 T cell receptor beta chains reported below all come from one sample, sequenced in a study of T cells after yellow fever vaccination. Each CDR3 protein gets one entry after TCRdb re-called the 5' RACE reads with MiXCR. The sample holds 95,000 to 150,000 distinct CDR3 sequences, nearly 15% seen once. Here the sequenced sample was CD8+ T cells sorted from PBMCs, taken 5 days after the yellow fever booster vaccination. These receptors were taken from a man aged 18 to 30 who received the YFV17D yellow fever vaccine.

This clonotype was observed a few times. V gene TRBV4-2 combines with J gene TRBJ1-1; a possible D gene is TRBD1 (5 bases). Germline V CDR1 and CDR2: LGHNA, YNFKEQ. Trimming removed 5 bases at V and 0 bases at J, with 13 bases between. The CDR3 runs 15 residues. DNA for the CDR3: TGTGCCAGCAGCAACCCGGGACGGATGAACACTGAAGCTTTCTTT. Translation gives CASSNPGRMNTEAFF.

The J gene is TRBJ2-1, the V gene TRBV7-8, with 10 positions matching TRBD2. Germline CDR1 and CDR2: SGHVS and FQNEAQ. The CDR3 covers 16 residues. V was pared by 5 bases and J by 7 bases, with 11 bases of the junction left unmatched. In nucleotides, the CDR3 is TGTGCCAGCAGCCTCTGGGGGCTAGCGGGGGAGAATGAGCAGTTCTTC. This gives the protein CASSLWGLAGENEQFF.

CDR3 sequence: CATRGWGSTDTQYF. The DNA of the CDR3 is TGTGCCACCAGGGGGTGGGGCAGCACAGATACGCAGTATTTT. The chain links TRBV7-2 to TRBJ2-3; the match to TRBD1 covers 7 bases. Germline-derived CDR1 and CDR2 are SGHTA and FQGNSA. Trimming removed 10 bases from V and 0 bases from J; junction bases left unmatched: 7. The CDR3 spans 14 residues.